The T cell receptor beta chain described here comes from a study of blood T cells in healthy people across ages. Study-wide points: Per million T cells, TCR beta diversity dropped roughly linearly as age increased.

The J segment lost 7 bases and the V segment lost 6 bases, leaving 5 bases of the junction unmatched. CDR3 length equals 14 residues. In germline, CDR1 is SNHLY, CDR2 FYNNEI. The use of a sample-barcoded 5' primer and a J-beta primer mix characterized a second PCR of roughly 7 to 11 cycles. TCRdb re-called the 5' RACE reads with MiXCR, one entry per CDR3 protein. Of some 890,000 distinct CDR3 sequences listed, roughly 28% are singletons. To note about this clonotype: Antigen specificity is unknown.

This sample also belongs to another study, concerning T cells of mothers and their children.

The receptor was isolated from a middle-aged woman in good health. Sequencing input: blood. This chain joins TRBV2 and TRBJ1-5; 11 bases agree with TRBD1. In DNA form, the CDR3 reads TGTGCCAGCAGGGAGGGGACAGGGGGGCAGCCCCAGCATTTT. Translating gives CASREGTGGQPQHF. Full variable domain (missing parts from reference TRBV2 and TRBJ1-5): EPEVTQTPSHQVTQMGQEVILRCVPISNHLYFYWYRQILGQKVEFLVSFYNNEISEKSEIFDDQFSVERPDGSNFTLKIRSTKLEDSAMYFCASREGTGGQPQHFGDGTRLSIL.